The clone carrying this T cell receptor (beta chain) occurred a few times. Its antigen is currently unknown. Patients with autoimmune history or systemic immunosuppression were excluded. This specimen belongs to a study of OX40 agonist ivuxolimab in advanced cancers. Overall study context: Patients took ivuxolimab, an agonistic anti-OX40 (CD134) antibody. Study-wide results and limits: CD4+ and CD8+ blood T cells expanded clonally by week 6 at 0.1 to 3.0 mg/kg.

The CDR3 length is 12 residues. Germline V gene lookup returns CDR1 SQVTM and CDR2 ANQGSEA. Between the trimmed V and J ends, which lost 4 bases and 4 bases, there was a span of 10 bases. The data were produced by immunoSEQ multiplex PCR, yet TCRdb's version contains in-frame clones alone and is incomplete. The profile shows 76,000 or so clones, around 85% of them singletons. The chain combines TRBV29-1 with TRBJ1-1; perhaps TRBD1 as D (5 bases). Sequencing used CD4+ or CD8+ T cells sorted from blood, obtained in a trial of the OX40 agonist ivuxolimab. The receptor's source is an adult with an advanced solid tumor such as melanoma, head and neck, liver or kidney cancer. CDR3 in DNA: TGCAGCGTTGCCAGGGAGGGCACTGAAGCTTTCTTT. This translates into CSVAREGTEAFF.